This TCR beta chain emerged from a study of T-cell reconstitution after alpha-beta-depleted transplantation in children. Trimming stripped 3 bases from V and 3 bases from J, with 15 bases between. Germline CDR1 SGDLS, CDR2 YYNGEE. The CDR3 extends over 16 amino acids. The library targeted TCRbeta and was prepared with unique molecular identifiers. MiXCR, run by TCRdb on the PCR reads, gives a single entry per CDR3 protein. The sample shows under 300,000 distinct CDR3 sequences, 9.7% of them seen only once. There are many counts of this clonotype. The rearrangement links TRBV9 to TRBJ1-4; a possible D gene is TRBD1 (5 bases). The receptor comes from a human donor who donated a stem cell graft to a child with SCID. The sequencing used PBMCs from the stem cell graft donor, collected from the stem cell graft. CDR3 sequence reads: CASSAGSLSPNEKLFF. CDR3 DNA: TGTGCCAGCAGCGCAGGGTCGCTTTCACCTAATGAAAAACTGTTTTTT. Using reference TRBV9 and TRBJ1-4 for the parts outside the CDR3, the full variable domain is DSGVTQTPKHLITATGQRVTLRCSPRSGDLSVYWYQQSLDQGLQFLIQYYNGEERAKGNILERFSAQQFPDLHSELNLSSLELGDSALYFCASSAGSLSPNEKLFFGSGTQLSVL.